This TCR beta chain is from a study of blood T cell repertoires in COVID-19. Study information: Material from acute and convalescent COVID-19 was sourced from the United States, Italy and Spain.

Recruits, aged roughly 18 to 95 years, lived in roughly 22 US areas. Self-reported history from a screening survey and questionnaire set each donor's cohort. The repertoire was sequenced with immunoSEQ multiplex PCR; TCRdb's copy has only in-frame clones and lacks some. The sample lists approximately 440,000 clones, 87% occurring once. CDR3 length: 14 residues. The rearrangement joins TRBV21-1 to TRBJ2-7; TRBD1 is taken as the D call from the table, unchecked against the DNA. TRBV21-1 is a recognized pseudogene. The sequence was obtained from a woman aged 18-29 years who had recovered from COVID-19. Specimen: PBMCs or T cells enriched from blood (not recorded which). CDR3 DNA: TGTGCCAGCAGCCCCTCGACAGAGTCCTACGAGCAGTACTTC. Encoded protein: CASSPSTESYEQYF.